This T cell receptor (beta chain) was captured in a study of CD8 T cells in ankylosing spondylitis. Generation of TCR beta libraries employed quantitative 5'-RACE incorporating molecular barcodes. TCRdb passed the 5' RACE reads through MiXCR, listing each CDR3 protein once. The sample has a few hundred thousand distinct CDR3 sequences; roughly 20% are singletons. CDR1 and CDR2 (germline): SGDLS, YYNGEE. The CDR3 covers 15 residues. The V and J ends lost 0 bases and 0 bases respectively, with 10 bases between them. Overall study findings and caveats: Peripheral blood held disease-linked clones only at relatively low frequency, and these were CD8+. Characteristic, it appeared, of ankylosing spondylitis blood was a TCR beta motif of eight highly homologous variants. Researchers reportedly found disease-linked clones significantly enriched in matched ankylosing spondylitis synovial fluid.

In this sample, this clonotype turned up a few times. What it binds is not known. Sequences were obtained from blood, either unsorted or a sorted T cell fraction (not recorded which). The TCR comes from a male donor with ankylosing spondylitis or in good health (not recorded which). This chain joins TRBV9 and TRBJ2-7; D might be TRBD1 or TRBD2, each matching 5 bases. CDR3 bases: TGTGCCAGCAGCGTAGGAGGGGAGAGCTCCTACGAGCAGTACTTC. Encoded protein: CASSVGGESSYEQYF.